These T cell receptor beta chains were read from a single sample in a study of early T cells in non-severe SARS-CoV-2 infection. TCRdb analysed the 5' RACE reads with MiXCR anew, one entry per CDR3 protein. Of 20,000 to 30,000 distinct CDR3 sequences in the sample, 4.5% to 7% are singletons; the top ten hold 2% to 2.5%. Sequencing was performed on whole blood. The source of these receptors is an adult who was a healthcare worker with PCR-confirmed SARS-CoV-2 infection or an uninfected control (not recorded which). CDR3s include the opening cysteine and the closing phenylalanine or tryptophan. Fields, in order: CDR3 length, D gene, clone size, V gene, J gene, CDR3 DNA, CDR3 protein. A D gene is named only where the DNA matches it firmly. Not every row has a clone size; where given, it reads once, few, many or a size class.

cdr3_length: 14; d_call: NA; clone_size: NA; v_call: TRBV20-1; j_call: TRBJ1-2; cdr3_nt: TGCAGTGCTAGATCCAGGGAGGTATGGCGGGGCTACACCTTC; cdr3_aa: CSARSREVWRGYTF
cdr3_length: 13; d_call: NA; clone_size: many; v_call: TRBV3-1; j_call: TRBJ1-2; cdr3_nt: TGTGCCAGCAGCCATGGCAGGGCTTATGGCTACACCTTC; cdr3_aa: CASSHGRAYGYTF
cdr3_length: 14; d_call: NA; clone_size: many; v_call: TRBV28; j_call: TRBJ2-7; cdr3_nt: TGTGCCAGCAGTTTAACTCTCGCTCCCTACGAGCAGTACTTC; cdr3_aa: CASSLTLAPYEQYF
cdr3_length: 16; d_call: NA; clone_size: medium-sized; v_call: TRBV6-5; j_call: TRBJ1-2; cdr3_nt: TGTGCCAGCGGGCCAGGGGATCTGAATCCGGGCTATGGCTACACCTTC; cdr3_aa: CASGPGDLNPGYGYTF
cdr3_length: 13; d_call: TRBD2; clone_size: NA; v_call: TRBV6-5; j_call: TRBJ2-5; cdr3_nt: TGTGCCAGCAGTTACAAGCGGGAGGGGACCCAGTACTTC; cdr3_aa: CASSYKREGTQYF
cdr3_length: 12; d_call: NA; clone_size: few; v_call: TRBV28; j_call: TRBJ2-3; cdr3_nt: TGTGCCAGCAGTTATTCCACAGATACGCAGTATTTT; cdr3_aa: CASSYSTDTQYF
cdr3_length: 15; d_call: TRBD2; clone_size: many; v_call: TRBV7-6; j_call: TRBJ2-7; cdr3_nt: TGTGCCAGCAGCTACCATAGCGGGGCCAACTACGAGCAGTACTTC; cdr3_aa: CASSYHSGANYEQYF
cdr3_length: 16; d_call: TRBD1; clone_size: many; v_call: TRBV18; j_call: TRBJ2-1; cdr3_nt: TGTGCCAGCTCTTTTGACAGGGGGCGGGCTCGTAATGAGCAGTTCTTC; cdr3_aa: CASSFDRGRARNEQFF
cdr3_length: 15; d_call: NA; clone_size: medium-sized; v_call: TRBV19; j_call: TRBJ1-5; cdr3_nt: TGTGCCAGTAGAGCAGGGTATGGGTTTGATCAGCCCCAGCATTTT; cdr3_aa: CASRAGYGFDQPQHF
cdr3_length: 13; d_call: NA; clone_size: few; v_call: TRBV5-5; j_call: TRBJ2-7; cdr3_nt: TGTGCCAGCAGCTTGCGAGCGTCCTACGAGCAGTACTTC; cdr3_aa: CASSLRASYEQYF
cdr3_length: 14; d_call: NA; clone_size: medium-sized; v_call: TRBV5-6; j_call: TRBJ1-1; cdr3_nt: TGTGCCAGCAGCTTGTTACACCTGAACACTGAAGCTTTCTTT; cdr3_aa: CASSLLHLNTEAFF
cdr3_length: 12; d_call: NA; clone_size: many; v_call: TRBV10-3; j_call: TRBJ2-7; cdr3_nt: TGTGCCATCAGTGGACAGACCTACGAGCAGTACTTC; cdr3_aa: CAISGQTYEQYF
cdr3_length: 15; d_call: TRBD2; clone_size: NA; v_call: TRBV3-1; j_call: TRBJ2-5; cdr3_nt: TGTGCCAGCAGCCGCGGACTAGCCGATGGGGAGGCCCAGTACTTC; cdr3_aa: CASSRGLADGEAQYF
cdr3_length: 13; d_call: NA; clone_size: NA; v_call: TRBV7-3; j_call: TRBJ2-3; cdr3_nt: TGTGCCAGCAGCTTATTAAACACAGATACGCAGTATTTT; cdr3_aa: CASSLLNTDTQYF
cdr3_length: 13; d_call: TRBD1; clone_size: NA; v_call: TRBV3-1; j_call: TRBJ1-1; cdr3_nt: TGTGCCAGCAGGGGACAGGGGGCCACTGAAGCTTTCTTT; cdr3_aa: CASRGQGATEAFF
cdr3_length: 17; d_call: TRBD2; clone_size: many; v_call: TRBV6-5; j_call: TRBJ2-2; cdr3_nt: TGTGCCAGCAGTTACTCTCCCAGCGGGGGGACAACCGGGGAGCTGTTTTTT; cdr3_aa: CASSYSPSGGTTGELFF
cdr3_length: 15; d_call: TRBD1; clone_size: few; v_call: TRBV6-2/TRBV6-3; j_call: TRBJ1-1; cdr3_nt: TGTGCCAGCAGTTACGACGACAGGGTAGGTTCTGAAGCTTTCTTT; cdr3_aa: CASSYDDRVGSEAFF
cdr3_length: 17; d_call: NA; clone_size: many; v_call: TRBV2; j_call: TRBJ1-4; cdr3_nt: TGTGCCAGCAGTGAAGCCGTCGGGGGCGAGAAAAATGAAAAACTGTTTTTT; cdr3_aa: CASSEAVGGEKNEKLFF
cdr3_length: 13; d_call: TRBD1; clone_size: many; v_call: TRBV10-3; j_call: TRBJ2-7; cdr3_nt: TGTGCCACTCGGGACAGGGAAAGCTACGAGCAGTACTTC; cdr3_aa: CATRDRESYEQYF
cdr3_length: 14; d_call: NA; clone_size: NA; v_call: TRBV28; j_call: TRBJ2-7; cdr3_nt: TGTGCCAGCAGTAACCCCCGGGCCCCCTACGAGCAGTACTTC; cdr3_aa: CASSNPRAPYEQYF
cdr3_length: 13; d_call: TRBD1; clone_size: many; v_call: TRBV6-6; j_call: TRBJ1-2; cdr3_nt: TGTGCCAGCAGTTCACAGGGGTCGTATGGCTACACCTTC; cdr3_aa: CASSSQGSYGYTF
cdr3_length: 14; d_call: NA; clone_size: many; v_call: TRBV27; j_call: TRBJ2-7; cdr3_nt: TGTGCCAGCAGCCCGAGGTGGGGGTCCCACGAGCAGTACTTC; cdr3_aa: CASSPRWGSHEQYF
cdr3_length: 13; d_call: NA; clone_size: many; v_call: TRBV2; j_call: TRBJ1-2; cdr3_nt: TGTGCCAGCAGTGAGAGCAGGCTCTATGGCTACACCTTC; cdr3_aa: CASSESRLYGYTF
cdr3_length: 15; d_call: TRBD2; clone_size: NA; v_call: TRBV6-2/TRBV6-3; j_call: TRBJ2-3; cdr3_nt: TGTGCCAGCAGTTTGACTAGCGGATACACAGATACGCAGTATTTT; cdr3_aa: CASSLTSGYTDTQYF
cdr3_length: 11; d_call: NA; clone_size: few; v_call: TRBV5-4; j_call: TRBJ1-2; cdr3_nt: NA; cdr3_aa: CASSFGRGTYF
cdr3_length: 16; d_call: TRBD2; clone_size: NA; v_call: TRBV24-1; j_call: TRBJ2-7; cdr3_nt: TGTGCCACCAGTGATTTTCGGACTAGCGGACAGTACGAGCAGTACTTC; cdr3_aa: CATSDFRTSGQYEQYF
cdr3_length: 14; d_call: TRBD1; clone_size: NA; v_call: TRBV12-3/TRBV12-4; j_call: TRBJ2-7; cdr3_nt: TGTGCCAGCACCACAAGGACAGGGCAAAACGAGCAGTACTTC; cdr3_aa: CASTTRTGQNEQYF
cdr3_length: 12; d_call: NA; clone_size: many; v_call: TRBV29-1; j_call: TRBJ2-7; cdr3_nt: TGCAGCGTTGAGGGGCAGCCTTACGAGCAGTACTTC; cdr3_aa: CSVEGQPYEQYF
cdr3_length: 18; d_call: TRBD1; clone_size: many; v_call: TRBV19; j_call: TRBJ2-1; cdr3_nt: TGTGCCAGTAGTACCTACAGGGGTGAGCGAGAAGTAAACAATGAGCAGTTCTTC; cdr3_aa: CASSTYRGEREVNNEQFF
cdr3_length: 13; d_call: NA; clone_size: many; v_call: TRBV29-1; j_call: TRBJ2-5; cdr3_nt: TGCAGCGTTTTATCCGGGGGCGGTGAGACCCAGTACTTC; cdr3_aa: CSVLSGGGETQYF
cdr3_length: 12; d_call: NA; clone_size: NA; v_call: TRBV29-1; j_call: TRBJ2-6; cdr3_nt: TGCAGCGCCGTCTCTGGGGCCAACGTCCTGACTTTC; cdr3_aa: CSAVSGANVLTF
cdr3_length: 14; d_call: TRBD2; clone_size: many; v_call: TRBV11-2; j_call: TRBJ2-2; cdr3_nt: TGTGCCAGCAGCCGGGGGGCGAACACCGGGGAGCTGTTTTTT; cdr3_aa: CASSRGANTGELFF
cdr3_length: 16; d_call: TRBD1; clone_size: many; v_call: TRBV20-1; j_call: TRBJ1-2; cdr3_nt: TGCAGTGCTAGAGGGGACAGACCTGTCTCTAACTATGGCTACACCTTC; cdr3_aa: CSARGDRPVSNYGYTF
cdr3_length: 13; d_call: NA; clone_size: medium-sized; v_call: TRBV10-3; j_call: TRBJ2-5; cdr3_nt: TGTGCCATCTCCGACAGGTTCATAGAGACCCAGTACTTC; cdr3_aa: CAISDRFIETQYF
cdr3_length: 11; d_call: NA; clone_size: many; v_call: TRBV2; j_call: TRBJ2-5; cdr3_nt: TGTGCCAGCCAGAAACAAGAGACCCAGTACTTC; cdr3_aa: CASQKQETQYF
cdr3_length: 15; d_call: NA; clone_size: many; v_call: TRBV28; j_call: TRBJ2-4; cdr3_nt: TGTGCCAGCAGTTTACGGGTTCTAGCCAAAAACATTCAGTACTTC; cdr3_aa: CASSLRVLAKNIQYF
cdr3_length: 14; d_call: NA; clone_size: many; v_call: TRBV9; j_call: TRBJ2-5; cdr3_nt: TGTGCCAGCAGCGTAGGCAGAAGCCAAGAGACCCAGTACTTC; cdr3_aa: CASSVGRSQETQYF
cdr3_length: 15; d_call: NA; clone_size: many; v_call: TRBV19; j_call: TRBJ2-5; cdr3_nt: TGTGCCAGTAGTATAAGGGCGGGACGGCAAGAGACCCAGTACTTC; cdr3_aa: CASSIRAGRQETQYF
cdr3_length: 13; d_call: NA; clone_size: few; v_call: TRBV28; j_call: TRBJ1-1; cdr3_nt: TGTGCCAGCAGTCCCCGGATGAACACTGAAGCTTTCTTT; cdr3_aa: CASSPRMNTEAFF
cdr3_length: 17; d_call: TRBD1; clone_size: NA; v_call: TRBV6-6; j_call: TRBJ2-3; cdr3_nt: TGTGCCACCGTACCGGGACAGAAGTTCTCTAGCACAGATACGCAGTATTTT; cdr3_aa: CATVPGQKFSSTDTQYF
cdr3_length: 18; d_call: NA; clone_size: many; v_call: TRBV6-6; j_call: TRBJ2-6; cdr3_nt: TGTGCCAGCAGTTACGTAACCGCCACTCTCTCTGGGGCCAACGTCCTGACTTTC; cdr3_aa: CASSYVTATLSGANVLTF
cdr3_length: 13; d_call: NA; clone_size: many; v_call: TRBV27; j_call: TRBJ2-1; cdr3_nt: TGTGCCAGCAGTTTTATATCGGGAAATGAGCAGTTCTTC; cdr3_aa: CASSFISGNEQFF
cdr3_length: 15; d_call: NA; clone_size: many; v_call: TRBV19; j_call: TRBJ2-7; cdr3_nt: TGTGCCAGTAGTATCGGGAGAACTAGCTCCTACGAGCAGTACTTC; cdr3_aa: CASSIGRTSSYEQYF
cdr3_length: 14; d_call: TRBD1; clone_size: few; v_call: TRBV29-1; j_call: TRBJ2-7; cdr3_nt: TGCAGCGTCGTCGGGACAGGGGTCTCTGGAGAGCAGTACTTC; cdr3_aa: CSVVGTGVSGEQYF
cdr3_length: 14; d_call: NA; clone_size: many; v_call: TRBV7-8; j_call: TRBJ1-3; cdr3_nt: TGTGCCAGCAGCCCCAGACAGGCGAAGGCGGGCCCGGCCTTT; cdr3_aa: CASSPRQAKAGPAF